The clone carrying this TCR beta chain appeared a few times. Its antigen is not known. The CDR3 is 15 residues long. This entry comes from a study of beta chain features in type 1 diabetes. General study points: In every one of the four CD4+ subsets, TCRB CDR3s were moderately but significantly shorter in Type 1 diabetes patients.

The whole isolated RNA underwent reverse transcription, so sequencing captured expressed TCRB transcripts. This table comes from immunoSEQ multiplex PCR, and its TCRdb copy is limited to in-frame clones, with some not included. The sample records about 360,000 clones, 10% to 15% being singletons. This receptor was taken from a woman aged 18-29 years with type 1 diabetes. The genes are TRBV21-1 and TRBJ2-7; TRBD1 is taken as the D call from the table, unchecked against the DNA. TRBV21-1 is tagged as a pseudogene. Sequencing input: naive CD4+ T cells from blood. CDR3 DNA sequence: TGTGCCAGCAGCAAAGTGGGGACAAGCTCCTACGAGCAGTACTTC. It yields the protein CASSKVGTSSYEQYF.